The source of this T cell receptor (beta chain) is a study of metastatic and nonmetastatic thyroid tumors. Across the whole study: The authors compared repertoires across blood and tumor or nodule tissue from malignant and benign thyroid patients.

Every patient was untreated before thyroid surgery. TCRdb used MiXCR to call clones anew from the PCR reads. The table includes about 25,000 clones, around 20% detected once. This clone was observed many times. This CDR3 spans 14 amino acids. The V gene's germline CDR1 is SGHDT and CDR2 YYEEEE. With 2 bases removed from V and 6 bases from J, the gap between germline ends came to 12 bases. Sequenced material: blood. This chain links TRBV5-6 with TRBJ2-1; D is undetermined. The receptor was derived from a female donor with papillary thyroid cancer or a benign thyroid nodule (not recorded which). Some clones in this sample may be carry-over from other donors' samples. The CDR3 sequence is CASSFVGPFNEQFF. As DNA, the CDR3 is TGTGCCAGCAGCTTTGTAGGACCGTTCAATGAGCAGTTCTTC. The full variable domain, rest sourced from reference TRBV5-6 and TRBJ2-1, is DAGVTQSPTHLIKTRGQQVTLRCSPKSGHDTVSWYQQALGQGPQFIFQYYEEEERQRGNFPDRFSGHQFPNYSSELNVNALLLGDSALYLCASSFVGPFNEQFFGPGTRLTVL.